The T cell receptor (beta chain) under discussion was sequenced for a study of shared clonotypes between healthy human individuals. V lost 0 bases and J 3 bases, leaving 9 bases between the germline ends. Germline CDR1 SQVTM, CDR2 ANQGSEA. This CDR3 is built from 13 residues. Assay used: immunoSEQ multiplex PCR; TCRdb lists only in-frame clones, some missing. This table has hundreds of thousands of clones, less than 80% appearing once. The chain joins TRBV29-1 to TRBJ2-7, with unresolved D. This clonotype was sampled from a woman in her 30s in good health. The source material was memory CD4+ T cells sorted from blood. Subset noted: CD45RA-negative fraction. For the CDR3, the DNA is TGCAGCGTTGAAGATCGGACCGGCTACGAGCAGTACTTC. It is translated as CSVEDRTGYEQYF.